This TCR beta chain was retrieved from a study of metastatic and nonmetastatic thyroid tumors. The wider study: Repertoire comparisons spanned blood and tumor or nodule tissue from malignant and benign thyroid patients.

Per the study methods: A classifier of distant metastasis in papillary thyroid cancer was built from CDR3 differences (across clinicopathological groups). TCRdb re-called the PCR reads via MiXCR. The authors' filters were not applied to this entry. The table records about 41,000 clones, roughly 24% of them present only once. Patients had received no treatment of any kind before thyroid surgery. Notes on this clone: Its antigen remains unidentified.

Points from the study as a whole: It was reportedly found that TCR beta diversity was significantly higher in malignant thyroid tumors than in benign nodules, a difference seen in both blood and tumor samples.

Trimming removed 3 bases at V and 1 base at J, with 10 bases between. Germline values: CDR1 DFQATT, CDR2 SNEGSKA (reference sequence). The CDR3 is 15 residues long. This receptor was obtained from a female donor with papillary thyroid cancer or a benign thyroid nodule (not recorded which). Some clones in this sample may be carry-over from other donors' samples. Sequenced input: tumor tissue. This rearrangement joins TRBV20-1 to TRBJ2-6, with D hard to call. DNA of the CDR3: TGCAGTGCTAGTTTCAGTCCATCTGGGGCCAACGTCCTGACTTTC. Translation: CSASFSPSGANVLTF.